This T cell receptor (beta chain) was recovered during a study of T cell repertoires in cytomegalovirus infection. Study in general: A matching HLA type, together with CMV infection, was signaled by public TCR beta signatures. General study results and limits: CMV-specific TCR beta clonotypes restricted by HLA-C dominated the ex vivo response. CMV carriers with the relevant HLA were identified by cumulative public TCR beta family frequency.

Germline V gives CDR1 SGHVS, CDR2 FQNEAQ. The CDR3 has 14 residues. TCRdb ran MiXCR on the reads and lists one entry per CDR3 protein. The sample records about 740,000 distinct CDR3 sequences, approximately 34% being singletons. Points on this clonotype: Its antigen is as yet unknown. A much larger clone sits a single nucleotide away, making a read error possible.

Sequencing was done on a sample of PBMCs. This chain links TRBV7-8 with TRBJ1-1, with D tentatively TRBD1 (5 bases). This TCR came from a human donor in good health (CMV status not recorded). Some clones in this sample may be carry-over from other donors' samples. CDR3 amino acids: CASSLDGRVTEDFF. CDR3 nucleotide sequence: TGTGCCAGCAGCTTAGACGGCAGGGTGACTGAAGATTTCTTT.